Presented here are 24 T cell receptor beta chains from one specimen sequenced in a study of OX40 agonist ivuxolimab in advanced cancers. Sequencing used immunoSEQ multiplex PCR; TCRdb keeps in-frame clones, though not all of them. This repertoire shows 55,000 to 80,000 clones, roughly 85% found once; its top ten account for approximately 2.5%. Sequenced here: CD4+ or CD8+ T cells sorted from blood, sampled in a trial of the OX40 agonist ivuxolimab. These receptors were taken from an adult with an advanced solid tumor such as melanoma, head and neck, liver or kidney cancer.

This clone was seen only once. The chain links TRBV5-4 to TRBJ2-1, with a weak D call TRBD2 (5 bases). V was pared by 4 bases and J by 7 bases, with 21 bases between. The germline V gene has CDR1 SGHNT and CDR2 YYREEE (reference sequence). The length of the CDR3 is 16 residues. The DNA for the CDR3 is TGTGCCAGCAGCCAACGGACCGGTCTTGGGAGTAATGAGCAGTTCTTC. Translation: CASSQRTGLGSNEQFF.

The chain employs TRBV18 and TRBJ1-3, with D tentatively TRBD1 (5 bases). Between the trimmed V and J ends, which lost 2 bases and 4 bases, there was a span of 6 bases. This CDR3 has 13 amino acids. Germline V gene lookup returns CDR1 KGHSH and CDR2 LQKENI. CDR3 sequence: CASSPGGGNTIYF. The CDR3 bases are TGTGCCAGCTCACCAGGGGGAGGAAACACCATATATTTT.

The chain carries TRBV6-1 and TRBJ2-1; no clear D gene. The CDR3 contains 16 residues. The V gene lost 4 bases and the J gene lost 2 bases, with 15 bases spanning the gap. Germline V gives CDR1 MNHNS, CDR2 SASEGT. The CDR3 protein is CASSGDRVSPYNEQFF. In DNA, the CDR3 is TGTGCCAGCAGTGGAGACCGAGTGTCTCCCTACAATGAGCAGTTCTTC.

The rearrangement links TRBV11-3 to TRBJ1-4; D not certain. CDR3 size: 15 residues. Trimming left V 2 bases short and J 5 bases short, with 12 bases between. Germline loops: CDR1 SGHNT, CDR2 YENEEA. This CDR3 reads CASSLSPGRNEKLFF. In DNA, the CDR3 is TGTGCCAGCAGCTTATCACCGGGAAGAAATGAAAAACTGTTTTTT.

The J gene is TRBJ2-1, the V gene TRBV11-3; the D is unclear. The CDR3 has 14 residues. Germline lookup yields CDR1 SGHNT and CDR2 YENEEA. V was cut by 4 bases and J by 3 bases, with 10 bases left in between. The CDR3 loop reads CASSSDGYYNEQFF. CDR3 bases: TGTGCCAGCAGCTCAGACGGCTACTACAATGAGCAGTTCTTC.

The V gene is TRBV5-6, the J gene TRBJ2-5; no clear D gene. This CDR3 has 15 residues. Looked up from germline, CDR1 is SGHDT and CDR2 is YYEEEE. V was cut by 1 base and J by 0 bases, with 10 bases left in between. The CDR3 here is CASSLRRWYQETQYF. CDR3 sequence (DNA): TGTGCCAGCAGCTTGCGACGCTGGTACCAAGAGACCCAGTACTTC.

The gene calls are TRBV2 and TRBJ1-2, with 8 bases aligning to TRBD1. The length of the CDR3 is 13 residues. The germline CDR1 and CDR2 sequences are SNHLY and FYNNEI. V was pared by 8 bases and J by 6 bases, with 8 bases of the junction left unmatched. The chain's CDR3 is CASGPGQGDGYTF. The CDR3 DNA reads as TGTGCCAGCGGACCTGGACAGGGCGATGGCTACACCTTC.

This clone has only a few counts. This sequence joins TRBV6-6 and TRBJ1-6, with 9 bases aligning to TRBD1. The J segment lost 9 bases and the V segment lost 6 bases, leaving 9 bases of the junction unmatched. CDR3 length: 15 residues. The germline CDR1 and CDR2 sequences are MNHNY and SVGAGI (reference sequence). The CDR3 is CASRDLGTGSSPLHF. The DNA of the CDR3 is TGTGCCAGCAGGGACCTGGGGACAGGGAGTTCACCCCTCCACTTT.

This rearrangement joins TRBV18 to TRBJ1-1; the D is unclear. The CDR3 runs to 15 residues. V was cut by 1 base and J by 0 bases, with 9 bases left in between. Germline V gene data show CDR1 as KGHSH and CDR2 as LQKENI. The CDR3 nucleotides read TGTGCCAGCTCACCACGGGCAGGACTGAACACTGAAGCTTTCTTT. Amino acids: CASSPRAGLNTEAFF.

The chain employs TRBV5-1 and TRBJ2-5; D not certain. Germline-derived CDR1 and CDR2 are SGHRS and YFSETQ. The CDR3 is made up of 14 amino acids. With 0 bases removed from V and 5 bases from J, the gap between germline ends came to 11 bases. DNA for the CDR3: TGCGCCAGCAGCTTGGCGGGTAGTCTGGAGACCCAGTACTTC. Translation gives CASSLAGSLETQYF.

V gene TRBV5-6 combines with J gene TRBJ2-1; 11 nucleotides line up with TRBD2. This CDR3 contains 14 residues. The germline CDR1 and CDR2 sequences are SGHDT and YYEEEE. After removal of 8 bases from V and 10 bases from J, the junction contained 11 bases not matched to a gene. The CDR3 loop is CASRLAGGPGEQFF. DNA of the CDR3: TGTGCCAGTCGCTTAGCGGGGGGGCCAGGGGAGCAGTTCTTC.

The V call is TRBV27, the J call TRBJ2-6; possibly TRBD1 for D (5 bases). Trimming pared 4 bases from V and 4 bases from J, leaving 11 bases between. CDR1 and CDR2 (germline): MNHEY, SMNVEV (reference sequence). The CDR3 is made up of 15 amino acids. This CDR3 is CASSSLGAGANVLTF. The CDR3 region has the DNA TGTGCCAGCAGTTCCCTAGGGGCGGGGGCCAACGTCCTGACTTTC.

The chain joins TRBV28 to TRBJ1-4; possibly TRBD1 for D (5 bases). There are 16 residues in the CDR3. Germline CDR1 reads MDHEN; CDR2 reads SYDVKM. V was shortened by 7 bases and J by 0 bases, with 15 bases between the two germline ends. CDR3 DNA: TGTGCCAGCATATCCCGGGGGGTGGCAACTAATGAAAAACTGTTTTTT. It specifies CASISRGVATNEKLFF.

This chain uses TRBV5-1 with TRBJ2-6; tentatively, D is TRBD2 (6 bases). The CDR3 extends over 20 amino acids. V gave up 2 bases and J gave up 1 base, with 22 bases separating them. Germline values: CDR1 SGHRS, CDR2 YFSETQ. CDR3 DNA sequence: TGCGCCAGCAGCTTACCAAGCGGAGGGGAGTTTTCATCTGGGGCCAACGTCCTGACTTTC. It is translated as CASSLPSGGEFSSGANVLTF.

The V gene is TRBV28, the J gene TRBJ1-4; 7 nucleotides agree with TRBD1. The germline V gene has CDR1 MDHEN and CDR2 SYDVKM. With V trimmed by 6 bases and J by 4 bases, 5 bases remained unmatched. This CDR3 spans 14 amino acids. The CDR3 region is CASRSGTDNEKLFF. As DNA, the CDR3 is TGTGCCAGCAGATCCGGGACAGATAATGAAAAACTGTTTTTT.

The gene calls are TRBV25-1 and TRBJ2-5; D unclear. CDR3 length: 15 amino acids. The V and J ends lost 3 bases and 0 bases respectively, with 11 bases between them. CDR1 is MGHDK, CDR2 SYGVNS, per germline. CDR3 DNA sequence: TGTGCCAGCAGTGATAGGTCCTGGTACCAAGAGACCCAGTACTTC. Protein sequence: CASSDRSWYQETQYF. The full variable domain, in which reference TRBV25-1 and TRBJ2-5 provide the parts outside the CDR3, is EADIYQTPRYLVIGTGKKITLECSQTMGHDKMYWYQQDPGMELHLIHYSYGVNSTEKGDLSSESTVSRIRTEHFPLTLESARPSHTSQYLCASSDRSWYQETQYFGPGTRLLVL.

The CDR3 nucleotides are TGTGCCATCAGTGAGGGGAGTCGAGCTGAAGCTTTCTTT. Translating gives CAISEGSRAEAFF. The chain employs TRBV10-3 and TRBJ1-1; unclear D gene. There are 13 residues in the CDR3. V lost 2 bases and J 6 bases, leaving 10 bases between the germline ends. CDR1 is ENHRY and CDR2 is SYGVKD in the germline V gene.

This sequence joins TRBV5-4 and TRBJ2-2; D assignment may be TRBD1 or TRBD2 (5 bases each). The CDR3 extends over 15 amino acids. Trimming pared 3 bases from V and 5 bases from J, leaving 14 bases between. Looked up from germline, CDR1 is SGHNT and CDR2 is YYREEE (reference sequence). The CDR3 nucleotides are TGTGCCAGCAGCTCCGGGACCCTCCGGACCGGGGAGCTGTTTTTT. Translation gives CASSSGTLRTGELFF.

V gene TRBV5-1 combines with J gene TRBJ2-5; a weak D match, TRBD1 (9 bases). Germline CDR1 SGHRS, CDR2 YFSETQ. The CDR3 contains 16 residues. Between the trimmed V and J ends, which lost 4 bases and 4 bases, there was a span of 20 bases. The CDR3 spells CASSPGGTGIIETQYF. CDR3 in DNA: TGCGCCAGCAGCCCGGGAGGGACAGGGATAATAGAGACCCAGTACTTC.

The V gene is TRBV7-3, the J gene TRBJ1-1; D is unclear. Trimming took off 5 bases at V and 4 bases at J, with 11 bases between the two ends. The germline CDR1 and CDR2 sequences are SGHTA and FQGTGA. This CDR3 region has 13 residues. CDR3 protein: CASSLGFGTEAFF. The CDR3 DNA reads TGTGCCAGCAGCCTGGGATTCGGCACTGAAGCTTTCTTT. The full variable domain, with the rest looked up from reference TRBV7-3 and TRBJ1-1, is GAGVSQTPSNKVTEKGKYVELRCDPISGHTALYWYRQSLGQGPEFLIYFQGTGAADDSGLPNDRFFAVRPEGSVSTLKIQRTERGDSAVYLCASSLGFGTEAFFGQGTRLTVV.

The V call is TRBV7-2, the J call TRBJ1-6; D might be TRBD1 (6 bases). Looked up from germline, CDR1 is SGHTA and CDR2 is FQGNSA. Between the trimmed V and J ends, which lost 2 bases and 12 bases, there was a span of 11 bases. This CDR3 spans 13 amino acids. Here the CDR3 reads CASSLQGGRPLHF. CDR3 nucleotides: TGTGCCAGCAGCTTACAAGGGGGGAGACCCCTCCACTTT.

CDR3 amino acids: CASSVGAGGAYEQYF. CDR3 DNA: TGTGCCAGCAGCGTAGGAGCGGGGGGGGCCTACGAGCAGTACTTC. The chain has TRBV9 and TRBJ2-7, with 10 bases aligning to TRBD2. With 0 bases clipped from V and 2 bases from J, the junction kept 2 bases outside the gene matches. Germline CDR1 and CDR2: SGDLS and YYNGEE. The CDR3 is 15 amino acids.

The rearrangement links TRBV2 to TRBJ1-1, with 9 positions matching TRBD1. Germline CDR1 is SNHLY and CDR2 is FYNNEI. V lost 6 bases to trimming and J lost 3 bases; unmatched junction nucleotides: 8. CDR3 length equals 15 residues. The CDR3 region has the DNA TGTGCCAGCAGCCAACAGGGGGCGGGAGACACTGAAGCTTTCTTT. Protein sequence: CASSQQGAGDTEAFF.

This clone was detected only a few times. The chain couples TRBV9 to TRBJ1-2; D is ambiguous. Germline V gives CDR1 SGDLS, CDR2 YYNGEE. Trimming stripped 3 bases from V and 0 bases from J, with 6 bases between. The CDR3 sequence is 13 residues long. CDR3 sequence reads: CASSALTNYGYTF. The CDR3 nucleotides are TGTGCCAGCAGCGCCCTTACTAACTATGGCTACACCTTC.